In this sample, the clone carrying this T cell receptor (beta chain) turned up a few times. CDR1 LGHNT and CDR2 FRNRAP come from the germline V gene. The CDR3 consists of 15 residues. V gave up 1 base and J gave up 8 bases; unmatched junction bases: 3. This entry belongs to a study of blood T cells in healthy people across ages. Looking at the study overall: The template switching approach captured approximately one barcoded beta molecule for every two T cells.

Next came a second PCR, run for about 6 to 11 cycles, which used a sample-barcoded 5' primer along with a J-beta primer mix. Template switching added a 12-random-nucleotide identifier to every cDNA molecule. TCRdb re-called the 5' RACE reads with MiXCR, one entry per CDR3 protein. The table lists some 700,000 distinct CDR3 sequences, 20% to 25% of them singletons, with approximately 20% in the top ten. This TCR was sampled from a man aged 70-80 years in good health. The gene calls are TRBV12-5 and TRBJ2-1; 12 positions agree with TRBD2. Specimen: blood. CDR3 residues: CASGLATSGSYEQFF. The CDR3 nucleotides are TGTGCTAGTGGTTTGGCGACTAGCGGGAGCTATGAGCAGTTCTTC. The complete variable domain, with remaining parts taken from reference TRBV12-5 and TRBJ2-1, reads DARVTQTPRHKVTEMGQEVTMRCQPILGHNTVFWYRQTMMQGLELLAYFRNRAPLDDSGMPKDRFSAEMPDATLATLKIQPSEPRDSAVYFCASGLATSGSYEQFFGPGTRLTVL.